The clone carrying this T cell receptor beta chain has just a few counts. Its target is unknown. The data derive from a study of CD8 T cells in ankylosing spondylitis. General study points: CD8+ disease-linked clones were present at relatively low frequencies in blood.

It was by quantitative 5'-RACE with molecular barcodes that TCR beta libraries were made. Via MiXCR, TCRdb re-called the 5' RACE reads, giving one row per CDR3 protein. The table has about 360,000 distinct CDR3 sequences, approximately 22% seen once. The material sequenced was blood, either unsorted or a sorted T cell fraction (not recorded which). This TCR came from a male donor with ankylosing spondylitis or in good health (not recorded which).

The CDR3 is CAWSGILGEQFF. Here the CDR3 DNA reads TGTGCCTGGAGTGGGATTCTAGGTGAGCAGTTCTTC. The V call is TRBV30, the J call TRBJ2-1; D is uncertain. This CDR3 is built from 12 residues. Trimming took 1 base from V and 9 from J, leaving 10 bases between them. CDR1 and CDR2 from the germline V gene are GTSNPN and SVGIG (reference sequence).